This TCR beta chain was identified in a study of regulatory and conventional T cells in RAG deficiency. Points on this clone: Its antigen is undetermined.

General study findings and limits: Sorted Omenn CD25-high CD127-low cells may not be bona fide Tregs. Omenn syndrome and CID/AS patients had roughly 92-fold fewer unique Treg TCR beta sequences, versus approximately 9.8-fold elsewhere. Shorter CDR3s in all patient subsets; >85% Treg-Tconv overlap in Omenn.

Conventional CD4+ T cells were sorted from blood as CD25-low CD127-high cells. Trimming cost V 3 bases and J 4 bases; bases outside gene matches: 1. Germline V gene sequence: CDR1 SGHTA, CDR2 FQGNSA. CDR3 length: 15 residues. Profiled with immunoSEQ multiplex PCR; TCRdb holds only in-frame clones, not every one. Seen here are 2,000 to 3,000 clones, 70% to 85% observed once, and the top ten hold less than 6%. Sequenced sample: CD4+ effector T cells sorted from blood. The chain has TRBV7-2 and TRBJ2-2; TRBD1 agrees at 11 bases. The clonotype originates from a human donor with RAG deficiency presenting as severe combined immunodeficiency. The CDR3 DNA sequence: TGTGCCAGCAGCTTCGGGACAGGGGGCACCGGGGAGCTGTTTTTT. Translation gives CASSFGTGGTGELFF.